This TCR beta chain was documented in a study of T-cell reconstitution after alpha-beta-depleted transplantation in children. Preparation of the TCRbeta library used unique molecular identifiers. TCRdb re-derived calls from the PCR reads in MiXCR, one entry per CDR3 protein. The sample lists around 500,000 distinct CDR3 sequences, around 13% seen once, with about 5% in the top ten. This clonotype was counted many times. The CDR3 covers 16 residues. V lost 6 bases, J lost 0 bases, and 14 bases lay in between. The V gene's germline CDR1 is KGHDR and CDR2 SFDVKD. The source was PBMCs from the stem cell graft donor, collected from the stem cell graft. The clonotype comes from a human donor who donated a stem cell graft to a child with combined immunodeficiency. The chain links TRBV24-1 to TRBJ2-1, with a tentative D call TRBD1 (6 bases). This chain's CDR3 is CATSTRDTSSYNEQFF. CDR3 bases: TGTGCCACCAGTACCCGGGACACGAGCTCCTACAATGAGCAGTTCTTC.